This record concerns one TCR beta chain sequence. Its target is not known. The data were produced by immunoSEQ multiplex PCR, yet TCRdb's version contains in-frame clones alone and is incomplete. Altogether approximately 27,000 clones are present, roughly 79% being singletons, with the ten largest covering 0.25% to 0.35%. Buffy coats from healthy blood donors served as controls. These data come from a study of STAT5B mutations in CD4+ large granular lymphocyte leukemia. Looking at the study overall: Among healthy donors, a particular HLA allele went with more CDR3 'QG' motifs.

Trimming took 3 bases from V and 2 from J, leaving 14 bases between them. Germline V gives CDR1 LNHNV, CDR2 YYDKDF (reference sequence). The length of the CDR3 is 15 residues. General study findings and limits: Top patient clones used TRBV06 genes more often: 8/27 versus 2/35 in controls. CD4-sorted patient repertoires seemed more clonal than healthy CD4+ repertoires.

The sequencing sample was made of CD4+ T cells from blood buffy coats. V and J are TRBV15 and TRBJ2-7; D might be TRBD1 (6 bases). This receptor was obtained from a human donor in good health. The CDR3 is CATSRNRAGPYEQYF. CDR3 sequence (DNA): TGTGCCACCAGCAGGAACAGGGCCGGCCCCTACGAGCAGTACTTC.